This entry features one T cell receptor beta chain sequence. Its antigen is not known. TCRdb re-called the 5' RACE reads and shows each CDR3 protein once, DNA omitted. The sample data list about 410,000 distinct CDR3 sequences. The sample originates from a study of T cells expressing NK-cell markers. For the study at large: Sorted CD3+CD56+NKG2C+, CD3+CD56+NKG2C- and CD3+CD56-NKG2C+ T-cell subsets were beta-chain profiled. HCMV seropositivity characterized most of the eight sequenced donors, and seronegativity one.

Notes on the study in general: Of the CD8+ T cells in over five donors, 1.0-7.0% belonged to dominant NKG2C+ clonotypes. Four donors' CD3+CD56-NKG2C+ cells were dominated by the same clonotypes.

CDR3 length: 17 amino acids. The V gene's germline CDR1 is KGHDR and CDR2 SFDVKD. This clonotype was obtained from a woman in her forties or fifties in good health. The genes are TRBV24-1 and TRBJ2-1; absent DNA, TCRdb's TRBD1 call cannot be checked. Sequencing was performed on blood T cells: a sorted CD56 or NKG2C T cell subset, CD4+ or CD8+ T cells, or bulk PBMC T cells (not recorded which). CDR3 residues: CATSDGGQGYEGNEQFF.